Detailed here is one T cell receptor (beta chain). Its antigen is unknown. Within one base of it there is no much larger clone, and no base qualities were kept. Its CDR3 holds 15 amino acids, cysteine through phenylalanine. This entry keeps only the CDR3 DNA: 45 bases, framed from base 1. The germline V gene (reference sequence) provides CDR1 MNHEY and CDR2 SMNVEV. V loses 3 bases of germline sequence and J loses 2 bases, and the interval between the two ends is 10 bases. The collaborating institutions used their own protocols to collect whole blood in K2EDTA tubes. Collaborator samples were shipped for TCRbeta analysis as frozen whole blood, isolated PBMCs, or DNA extracted from either sample type. TCRbeta CDR3 regions were amplified from genomic DNA by means of the immunoSEQ Assay, a bias-controlled multiplex PCR. The published analysis was carried out like this. The number of nucleated cells in each sample was estimated from the amplification of reference gene primers within the assay. Sequence reads were collapsed and filtered to measure the absolute abundance of every unique TCRbeta CDR3 rearrangement. For each sample, productive Simpson clonality was calculated as the square root of Simpson's diversity index over productive rearrangements. TCRdb took over this immuneACCESS table, retaining in-frame rearrangements with V and J assigned. Such tables are incomplete; in checked studies, under half of the missing clones stem from an unresolved V gene, and the remainder is unexplained. From that table come the V and J calls and clone size; the DNA was used to work out D and trimming. The sample table records approximately 94,000 clones; 85% to 90% of these occur just once. Jointly, the top ten make up roughly 8.7% of the sample.

This record belongs to a study of blood T cell repertoires in COVID-19 (dated by TCRdb to between 2020 and 2021). Notes on the research overall: Samples from collaborators originated in the United States, Italy and Spain and spanned both the acute and convalescent phases of COVID-19. The samples were drawn from the first 160 participants of the ongoing ImmuneRACE study and from about 1,200 subjects provided by 6 global collaborators. Deeply sampled blood TCRbeta repertoires from subjects exposed to, actively infected with, or recovered from COVID-19 were included in the dataset. Where available, HLA class I and class II types were obtained from metadata supplied by the sample provider rather than from assay-based typing. The prospective study material was composed of cDNA or gDNA derived from T cells, B-cell-depleted T cells, or PBMCs. Nearly every sample came with metadata listing a de-identified subject ID, COVID-19 status, age in years and sex. The repertoires were made available in a free public database intended to serve as a resource for research on the immune response to SARS-CoV-2. The study at large found these results: The amount of clinical and demographic metadata varied by source and participant and was provided uncurated.

The sequenced sample consisted of peripheral blood. The chain is encoded by TRBV27 joined to TRBJ2-2, with the D gene uncertain. This clonotype was obtained from a woman in her sixties or seventies with acute or convalescent COVID-19. The bases are TGTGCCAGCAGTTTGCGATCGTATAACACCGGGGAGCTGTTTTTT. It encodes CASSLRSYNTGELFF.